The 8 T cell receptor beta chains given below trace back to one sample, sequenced in a study of glioma-infiltrating T cells (dated by TCRdb to the mid-2010s). TCRdb names Illumina MiSeq as the instrument used. The iRepertoire nested amplicon-rescue multiplex PCR (arm-PCR) platform was used to amplify TCR alpha and beta CDR3 regions from RNA. The public reads were reanalyzed by TCRdb: fastp trimming at Q25, MiXCR alignment, in-frame beta chains only. Records with the same CDR3 protein are collapsed into one entry carrying the most frequent genes and DNA. This sample is represented by 100,000 to 150,000 distinct CDR3 sequences; less than 30% of them were singletons. The top ten hold about 16% of the sample. Material: glioma tissue, nonneoplastic brain tissue, or PBMCs (not recorded which). These receptors all come from a human donor with low-grade glioma or glioblastoma, undergoing nonglioma brain surgery, or in good health (not recorded which).

Many counts were recorded for this clonotype. The rearrangement joins TRBV7-8 to TRBJ2-7, with a possible D match to TRBD2 (5 bases). CDR1 and CDR2 from the germline V gene are SGHVS and FQNEAQ. V was trimmed by 5 bases and J by 3 bases, leaving 14 bases between them. CDR3 length: 14 residues. CDR3 sequence: CASSPRVGYYEQYF. Here the CDR3 DNA reads TGTGCCAGCAGCCCGAGGGTAGGATACTACGAGCAGTACTTC.

This chain connects TRBV6-1 to TRBJ1-3, with D unclear. This CDR3 has 12 residues. CDR1 MNHNS and CDR2 SASEGT come from the germline V gene. The V and J ends lost 7 bases and 2 bases respectively, with 6 bases between them. CDR3 nucleotide sequence: TGTGCCAGCAAAGCGACTGGAAACACCATATATTTT. Translation: CASKATGNTIYF.

Remarks on this clonotype: It may be a read error: a sequence one base away is much more abundant. The V and J genes are TRBV19 and TRBJ2-7; 7 positions match TRBD1. CDR1 LNHDA and CDR2 SQIVND come from the germline V gene (reference sequence). This CDR3 region has 13 residues. Trimming removed 5 bases from V and 2 bases from J; junction bases left unmatched: 3. CDR3 sequence: CASSWTGPYEQYF. CDR3 DNA sequence: TGTGCCAGTAGTTGGACAGGTCCCTACGAGCAGTACTTC. The variable domain in full, completed from reference TRBV19 and TRBJ2-7, reads DGGITQSPKYLFRKEGQNVTLSCEQNLNHDAMYWYRQDPGQGLRLIYYSQIVNDFQKGDIAEGYSVSREKKESFPLTVTSAQKNPTAFYLCASSWTGPYEQYFGPGTRLTVT.

The chain carries TRBV6-2 or TRBV6-3 and TRBJ2-1, with 7 positions matching TRBD2. CDR1 is MNHEY, CDR2 SVGEGT, per germline. There are 15 residues in the CDR3. V lost 2 bases to trimming and J lost 8 bases; unmatched junction nucleotides: 9. DNA of the CDR3: TGTGCCAGCAGTTACAGGGCTAGCGGATCCTATGAGCAGTTCTTC. It is translated as CASSYRASGSYEQFF.

This clonotype turned up a few times. The chain links TRBV7-3 to TRBJ2-7; 8 nucleotides line up with TRBD2. Per the germline V gene, CDR1 is SGHTA and CDR2 is FQGTGA. Trimming cost V 5 bases and J 0 bases; bases outside gene matches: 6. The CDR3 is 15 amino acids. DNA of the CDR3: TGTGCCAGCAGCCCGGGGGGGGGTAGCTCCTACGAGCAGTACTTC. Its translation is CASSPGGGSSYEQYF.

This clonotype turned up a few times. A read error may account for a junction end that differs from germline. This chain joins TRBV11-2 and TRBJ1-1; D is undetermined. Germline V CDR1 and CDR2: SGHAT, FQNNGV. The CDR3 sequence is 16 residues long. The CDR3 DNA is TGTGCCAGCAGCTTAATCGGGTCAGGAGGGAACACTGAAGCTCTCTTT. Translation: CASSLIGSGGNTEALF.

This clonotype was observed many times. V is TRBV29-1 and J is TRBJ1-1; TRBD1 aligns across 7 bases. The V segment lost 4 bases and the J segment 2 bases; nucleotides outside the gene matches: 4. Germline V gene data show CDR1 as SQVTM and CDR2 as ANQGSEA. The CDR3 loop spans 13 amino acids. DNA of the CDR3: TGCAGCGTTGGACAGGGTGGAAACACTGAAGCTTTCTTT. Translating gives CSVGQGGNTEAFF.

This clonotype was picked up many times. J is TRBJ2-3 and V is TRBV27, with 13 bases that match TRBD2. The CDR3 runs to 16 residues. CDR1 is MNHEY, CDR2 SMNVEV, per germline (reference sequence). Unmatched junction bases numbered 3, after V lost 2 bases and J lost 4 bases. CDR3 in amino acids: CASSLQLAGGPDTQYF. The DNA of the CDR3 is TGTGCCAGCAGTTTACAACTAGCGGGAGGGCCAGATACGCAGTATTTT.